This TCR beta chain derives from a study of blood T cell repertoires in COVID-19. Turning to the study itself: The study drew acute and convalescent COVID-19 samples from the United States, Italy and Spain.

Original handling: Nucleated cell counts were estimated from reference gene primer amplification. TCRdb keeps only in-frame clones here, not all; method: immunoSEQ multiplex PCR. D and trimming come from the DNA, and the V and J calls and clone size come from that table. The sample carries about 270,000 clones, 80% to 90% recorded once. The germline CDR1 and CDR2 sequences are LGHDT and YNNKEL (reference sequence). The germline V and J ends were trimmed by 0 bases and 4 bases, with 19 bases remaining between them. This CDR3 is 18 amino acids long. Seattle researchers signed up patients amid active infection and tracked them longitudinally.

The clonotype originates from a woman in her twenties or thirties with COVID-19, enrolled during active disease. Sample: peripheral blood. The V call is TRBV3-1 (or the pseudogene TRBV3-2), the J call TRBJ2-1; maybe TRBD1 (5 bases). The CDR3, as DNA: TGTGCCAGCAGCCAAGATCCCCTTGGGGCGGATACTTACAATGAGCAGTTCTTC. Translated, it gives CASSQDPLGADTYNEQFF.